These 32 T cell receptor beta chains were sequenced from one sample in a study of CD8+ T cells in alopecia areata. Once RNA had been extracted, it was reverse transcribed into cDNA to act as the sequencing template. TCRdb keeps only in-frame clones here, not all; method: immunoSEQ multiplex PCR. The sample holds some 110,000 clones, less than 80% seen once. The sequenced material came from CD4+ T cells sorted from blood. The receptors come from a human donor in good health.

V and J are TRBV5-1 and TRBJ1-3, with D tentatively TRBD1 (5 bases). The CDR3 spans 13 residues. V lost 3 bases and J lost 7, with 11 bases in between. The germline V gene encodes CDR1 SGHRS and CDR2 YFSETQ. The DNA for the CDR3 is TGCGCCAGCAGCTCGGACAACACGAACACCATATATTTT. It is translated as CASSSDNTNTIYF.

V is TRBV30 and J is TRBJ1-2; D gene uncertain. The CDR3 is 13 residues long. Trimming took off 3 bases at V and 2 bases at J, with 10 bases between the two ends. Germline assignment: CDR1 GTSNPN and CDR2 SVGIG (reference sequence). CDR3 amino acids: CAWSPTVNYGYTF. CDR3 coding DNA: TGTGCCTGGAGCCCCACAGTGAACTATGGCTACACCTTC.

The chain recombines TRBV27 with TRBJ1-2; a weak D match, TRBD1 (5 bases). Between the trimmed V and J ends, which lost 3 bases and 4 bases, there was a span of 12 bases. Per germline, CDR1 MNHEY and CDR2 SMNVEV (reference sequence). CDR3 length: 14 amino acids. Here the CDR3 reads CASSFTGPAYGYTF. In nucleotides, the CDR3 is TGTGCCAGCAGTTTTACAGGTCCAGCCTATGGCTACACCTTC.

The chain has TRBV18 and TRBJ2-1; 9 bases line up with TRBD1. CDR1 is KGHSH, CDR2 LQKENI, per germline. The CDR3 has 16 amino acids. V was clipped by 0 bases and J by 8 bases; unmatched bases: 8. As DNA, the CDR3 is TGTGCCAGCTCACCACCTCCACAGGGGGCGAAGGATGAGCAGTTCTTC. Residues: CASSPPPQGAKDEQFF. The full variable domain, completed using reference TRBV18 and TRBJ2-1, is NAGVMQNPRHLVRRRGQEARLRCSPMKGHSHVYWYRQLPEEGLKFMVYLQKENIIDESGMPKERFSAEFPKEGPSILRIQQVVRGDSAAYFCASSPPPQGAKDEQFFGPGTRLTVL.

This clone was counted between two and nine times. The rearrangement links TRBV6-6 to TRBJ1-6; tentative D call: TRBD1 (5 bases). Per germline, CDR1 MNHNY and CDR2 SVGAGI (reference sequence). V shed 9 bases and J shed 6 bases, with 18 bases lying between them. The CDR3 consists of 15 residues. CDR3 protein: CASSAGRDGNSPLHF. The CDR3 DNA sequence: TGTGCCAGTTCCGCAGGGAGGGATGGTAATTCACCCCTCCACTTT.

The V and J genes are TRBV29-1 and TRBJ1-1; tentatively, D is TRBD1 (5 bases). CDR3 length equals 15 residues. V lost 6 bases to trimming and J lost 0 bases, with 17 bases between them. CDR1 SQVTM and CDR2 ANQGSEA come from the germline V gene. CDR3 sequence reads: CSVRGRAGLNTEAFF. DNA for the CDR3: TGCAGCGTGCGGGGTAGGGCGGGGCTGAACACTGAAGCTTTCTTT.

This clone occurred a few times. This rearrangement joins TRBV23-1 to TRBJ1-5; a weak D match, TRBD1 (5 bases). TRBV23-1 is filed as an ORF, its function uncertain. The CDR3 spans 12 residues. V lost 3 bases and J lost 15, with 15 bases in between. CDR3 region: CASSHPGTPAHF. The CDR3 nucleotides read TGCGCCAGCAGTCATCCCGGGACCCCCGCGCATTTT.

The rearrangement joins TRBV7-9 to TRBJ1-2; D gene unclear. CDR3 length equals 13 residues. Germline V gene lookup returns CDR1 SEHNR and CDR2 FQNEAQ (reference sequence). V was trimmed by 3 bases and J by 4 bases, leaving 9 bases between them. This CDR3 is CASSFDGLYGYTF. CDR3 coding DNA: TGTGCCAGCAGCTTTGACGGTCTCTATGGCTACACCTTC.

The gene calls are TRBV30 and TRBJ1-5; no definite D call. The CDR3 contains 13 residues. Germline V CDR1 and CDR2: GTSNPN, SVGIG (reference sequence). Trimming removed 4 bases from V and 1 base from J, with 8 bases in between. CDR3 sequence reads: CAWTLGSNQPQHF. The CDR3 DNA reads TGTGCCTGGACCTTAGGGAGCAATCAGCCCCAGCATTTT.

The J gene is TRBJ2-6, the V gene TRBV6-5; D gene unclear. The CDR3 has 15 amino acids. Trimming cost V 8 bases and J 0 bases, with 11 bases left between them. Germline lookup yields CDR1 MNHEY and CDR2 SVGAGI. The CDR3 sequence is CASSGRRSGANVLTF. In nucleotides, the CDR3 is TGTGCCAGCTCCGGGCGTCGCTCTGGGGCCAACGTCCTGACTTTC.

This clone was observed a handful of times. The chain links TRBV13 to TRBJ1-1; D is perhaps TRBD1 (5 bases). The CDR3 contains 13 residues. Trimming took off 8 bases at V and 3 bases at J, with 13 bases between the two ends. Germline assignment: CDR1 PRHDT and CDR2 FYEKMQ (reference sequence). CDR3 sequence: CASRRGGDTEAFF. DNA for the CDR3: TGTGCCAGCCGACGGGGGGGTGACACTGAAGCTTTCTTT.

The chain has TRBV30 and TRBJ2-1; 9 bases are a match to TRBD1. J gave up 5 bases and V 0 bases, and 5 bases lay outside the gene matches. Per the germline V gene, CDR1 is GTSNPN and CDR2 is SVGIG (reference sequence). This CDR3 is 15 amino acids long. The CDR3 is CAWSVGQGTHNEQFF. CDR3 coding DNA: TGTGCCTGGAGTGTAGGACAGGGGACCCACAATGAGCAGTTCTTC. Full variable domain (rest looked up from reference TRBV30 and TRBJ2-1): SQTIHQWPATLVQPVGSPLSLECTVEGTSNPNLYWYRQAAGRGLQLLFYSVGIGQISSEVPQNLSASRPQDRQFILSSKKLLLSDSGFYLCAWSVGQGTHNEQFFGPGTRLTVL.

The CDR3 region has the DNA TGTGCCAGCAGCCACCTACTACTAGCGAGCGACGAGCAGTACTTC. Protein sequence: CASSHLLLASDEQYF. The chain combines TRBV5-6 with TRBJ2-7, with 7 bases aligning to TRBD2. Germline-derived CDR1 and CDR2 are SGHDT and YYEEEE. The junction had 12 bases not matched to a gene; V was cut back by 4 bases and J by 5 bases. The CDR3 is 15 amino acids.

The chain has TRBV30 and TRBJ1-1, with D perhaps TRBD1 (6 bases). The CDR3 has 14 residues. From germline, CDR1 is GTSNPN and CDR2 SVGIG (reference sequence). Trimming shortened V by 2 bases and J by 3 bases, and 13 bases separated the two germline ends. CDR3 sequence reads: CAWSRTVRDTEAFF. CDR3 bases: TGTGCCTGGAGTAGGACAGTCAGGGACACTGAAGCTTTCTTT.

The rearrangement uses TRBV4-2 and TRBJ2-2; possibly TRBD1 or TRBD2 for D (7 bases each). The CDR3 spans 19 residues. Germline V gene sequence: CDR1 LGHNA, CDR2 YNFKEQ. With 0 bases removed from V and 6 bases from J, the gap between germline ends came to 23 bases. The CDR3 here is CASSQDQGGGGVYAGELFF. The DNA for the CDR3 is TGTGCCAGCAGCCAAGATCAGGGAGGGGGCGGCGTGTACGCCGGGGAGCTGTTTTTT.

This clone was observed a few times. The chain couples TRBV11-2 to TRBJ2-1; a weak D match, TRBD1 (6 bases). Germline values: CDR1 SGHAT, CDR2 FQNNGV. CDR3 length: 13 amino acids. The V end lost 6 bases, the J end lost 9 bases, and 15 bases lay between the germline ends. The CDR3 nucleotides read TGTGCCAGCAGTCGGGGCCGAGGGGGTGAGCAGTTCTTC. It translates to CASSRGRGGEQFF.

This chain uses TRBV6-5 with TRBJ2-5, with TRBD2 matching 11 bases. The CDR3 totals 15 residues. Looked up from germline, CDR1 is MNHEY and CDR2 is SVGAGI. The J segment lost 5 bases and the V segment lost 5 bases, leaving 7 bases of the junction unmatched. As DNA, the CDR3 is TGTGCCAGCAGTGCCACTAGCGGGGGTATGGAGACCCAGTACTTC. Translation gives CASSATSGGMETQYF.

CDR3 sequence reads: CASSLGQTQETQYF. The CDR3 region has the DNA TGTGCCAGCAGCTTGGGGCAGACCCAAGAGACCCAGTACTTC. The genes are TRBV5-4 and TRBJ2-5; D not certain. V lost 0 bases and J 1 base, leaving 7 bases between the germline ends. CDR3 size: 14 residues. CDR1 is SGHNT, CDR2 YYREEE, per germline (reference sequence).

CDR3 DNA: TGTGCCTGGAGTGTAGGGGGTGATGGCTATGGCTACACCTTC. Its translation: CAWSVGGDGYGYTF. The rearrangement joins TRBV30 to TRBJ1-2, with a tentative D call TRBD1 (6 bases). This CDR3 is 14 amino acids long. Deletions cut 0 bases from V and 4 bases from J, with 12 bases between. CDR1 and CDR2 (germline): GTSNPN, SVGIG (reference sequence).

This clone was seen a few times. The chain links TRBV5-1 to TRBJ2-2, with TRBD1 as a possible D gene (5 bases). Germline CDR1 SGHRS, CDR2 YFSETQ. Trimming cost V 7 bases and J 1 base, with 11 bases left between them. CDR3 size: 14 residues. Here the CDR3 DNA reads TGCGCCAGCCAGAGACAGTTGAACACCGGGGAGCTGTTTTTT. Encoded protein: CASQRQLNTGELFF.

The gene calls are TRBV30 and TRBJ2-3; 13 nucleotides match TRBD2. The CDR3 extends over 15 amino acids. Germline CDR1 is GTSNPN and CDR2 is SVGIG (reference sequence). V trimming: 0 bases; J trimming: 4 bases; junction bases outside the gene matches: 1. The CDR3 sequence: CAWSVLAGGPDTQYF. CDR3 coding DNA: TGTGCCTGGAGTGTACTAGCGGGGGGGCCAGATACGCAGTATTTT.

The chain recombines TRBV6-5 with TRBJ2-6; D unclear. With 6 bases removed from V and 0 bases from J, the gap between germline ends came to 6 bases. The CDR3 is 14 residues long. Germline V gene data show CDR1 as MNHEY and CDR2 as SVGAGI. The CDR3 DNA reads TGTGCCAGCAGGGTAGGCTCTGGGGCCAACGTCCTGACTTTC. Translating it yields CASRVGSGANVLTF.

This rearrangement joins TRBV7-9 to TRBJ1-3; D is possibly TRBD1 (6 bases). The V and J ends lost 6 bases and 3 bases respectively, with 15 bases between them. The CDR3 extends over 15 amino acids. Germline V gene lookup returns CDR1 SEHNR and CDR2 FQNEAQ (reference sequence). The CDR3: CASRPKHRVGNTIYF. DNA of the CDR3: TGTGCCAGCAGACCTAAGCACAGGGTTGGAAACACCATATATTTT. Full variable domain (rest looked up from reference TRBV7-9 and TRBJ1-3): DTGVSQNPRHKITKRGQNVTFRCDPISEHNRLYWYRQTLGQGPEFLTYFQNEAQLEKSRLLSDRFSAERPKGSFSTLEIQRTEQGDSAMYLCASRPKHRVGNTIYFGEGSWLTVV.

The gene calls are TRBV30 and TRBJ2-7; D unresolved. V gave up 2 bases and J gave up 7 bases, with 9 bases separating them. The CDR3 runs 11 residues. Germline CDR1 reads GTSNPN; CDR2 reads SVGIG (reference sequence). CDR3 sequence: CAWSFDQEQYF. In DNA form, the CDR3 reads TGTGCCTGGAGTTTCGACCAGGAGCAGTACTTC.

This clone was seen more than once but under ten times. V usage is TRBV7-2 and J usage is TRBJ2-5; perhaps TRBD1 as D (6 bases). Per the germline V gene, CDR1 is SGHTA and CDR2 is FQGNSA. Trimming stripped 1 base from V and 13 bases from J, with 13 bases between. This CDR3 is 12 amino acids long. In nucleotides, the CDR3 is TGTGCCAGCAGCTTAGGTTCGGACAGCCTGTACTTC. It specifies CASSLGSDSLYF.

This chain joins TRBV18 and TRBJ2-7, with D perhaps matching TRBD2 (7 bases). Per germline, CDR1 KGHSH and CDR2 LQKENI. The CDR3 consists of 12 residues. V lost 3 bases, J lost 12 bases, and 15 bases lay in between. The CDR3 bases are TGTGCCAGCTCACCCCCGGGGGGCCTAAGGTACTTC. Protein sequence: CASSPPGGLRYF.

V and J are TRBV29-1 and TRBJ2-2; D is unclear. This CDR3 has 13 residues. Trimming took 7 bases from V and 4 from J, leaving 13 bases between them. From germline, CDR1 is SQVTM and CDR2 ANQGSEA. The CDR3 DNA is TGCAGCGGGCAGAAACCGGGCACCGGGGAGCTGTTTTTT. Amino acids: CSGQKPGTGELFF.

The chain has TRBV30 and TRBJ1-6, with D maybe TRBD1 (6 bases). V lost 3 bases and J lost 8, with 11 bases in between. Germline CDR1 reads GTSNPN; CDR2 reads SVGIG (reference sequence). The CDR3 extends over 13 amino acids. This chain's CDR3 is CAWRGTPYSPLHF. The DNA for the CDR3 is TGTGCCTGGAGGGGGACACCTTATTCACCCCTCCACTTT.

In this sample, this clone turned up a few times. The J gene is TRBJ2-3, the V gene TRBV10-3; no definite D call. CDR1 ENHRY and CDR2 SYGVKD come from the germline V gene. V lost 0 bases and J lost 0, with 4 bases in between. The CDR3 spans 14 residues. The CDR3 DNA reads TGTGCCATCAGTGAGTCGGCTAGCACAGATACGCAGTATTTT. Translation gives CAISESASTDTQYF.

This clone was recorded a few times. This chain links TRBV18 with TRBJ2-2; 8 nucleotides align to TRBD2. Germline V gene data show CDR1 as KGHSH and CDR2 as LQKENI. The CDR3 covers 16 residues. Losses at the gene ends were 0 bases for V and 5 bases for J; bases not matched to a gene: 5. The CDR3 spells CASSPPGLGRTGELFF. The CDR3 DNA reads TGTGCCAGCTCACCACCGGGACTAGGAAGGACCGGGGAGCTGTTTTTT.

This clone was counted a single time. The chain couples TRBV9 to TRBJ2-5, with D possibly being TRBD2 (6 bases). Trimming pared 6 bases from V and 0 bases from J, leaving 12 bases between. CDR1 SGDLS and CDR2 YYNGEE come from the germline V gene. CDR3 length: 14 residues. The CDR3 spells CASTLGLDQETQYF. CDR3 DNA: TGTGCCAGCACCCTGGGACTGGACCAAGAGACCCAGTACTTC.

V gene TRBV5-4 combines with J gene TRBJ2-2; D unresolved. This CDR3 spans 12 amino acids. The V end lost 2 bases, the J end lost 7 bases, and 6 bases lay between the germline ends. CDR1 is SGHNT, CDR2 YYREEE, per germline (reference sequence). The chain's CDR3 is CASSFDVGELFF. For the CDR3, the DNA is TGTGCCAGCAGCTTTGATGTCGGGGAGCTGTTTTTT.